The present T cell receptor beta chain was sequenced within a study of lymphopenia after photon versus proton radiotherapy. The study, taken as a whole, reports: After the lymphocyte nadir, photon-treated repertoires showed oligoclonal expansion, especially of CD8+ Temra cells. Survival link was tested only in deceased patients; proton benefit remains a possibility. Photon-treated patients lost naive T cells and TCR diversity; proton-treated stayed stable.

To note about this clone: Its antigen is not identified.

Sequencing was performed with immunoSEQ multiplex PCR; in TCRdb, only in-frame clones are kept and a portion is missing. The data contain roughly 53,000 clones, 65% to 85% of them singletons. The CDR3 covers 14 residues. Between the trimmed V and J ends, which lost 1 base and 3 bases, there was a span of 10 bases. Per the germline V gene, CDR1 is SGHVS and CDR2 is FQNEAQ. The sample consisted of peripheral blood, taken from a patient treated with photon-based radiotherapy. The chain joins TRBV7-8 to TRBJ2-7, with D perhaps matching TRBD2 (5 bases). The TCR sequence derives from a man aged 45-60 years with gastric cancer. The CDR3 DNA is TGTGCCAGCAGCTTAGACCCTAGCAACTACGAGCAGTACTTC. It yields the protein CASSLDPSNYEQYF.